This is a list of T cell receptor beta chains from one sample in a study of identical twins. From the 5' RACE reads, TCRdb called clonotypes with MiXCR, one entry per CDR3 protein. The table lists 200,000 to 250,000 distinct CDR3 sequences, over 11% of them singletons. The sample consisted of memory (CD45RO+) T cells sorted from blood. The source is a woman between 18 and 29 years old in good health. Both conserved end residues are part of each CDR3. Fields, in order: D gene, CDR3 length, V gene, clone size, J gene, CDR3 protein, CDR3 DNA. D genes are given only for firm matches. Part of the rows lack a size; the others show once, few, many or a class for expanded clones.

NA	13	TRBV20-1	NA	TRBJ1-4	CSARYRIGEKLFF	TGCAGTGCTAGATACCGGATAGGGGAAAAACTGTTTTTT
TRBD2	14	TRBV29-1	NA	TRBJ2-1	CSVASSGLDNEQFF	TGCAGCGTTGCATCTAGCGGGCTAGACAATGAGCAGTTCTTC
NA	15	TRBV5-6	few	TRBJ1-6	CASSPHGRGNSPLHF	TGTGCCAGCAGCCCCCATGGCAGGGGCAATTCACCCCTCCACTTT
TRBD2	16	TRBV10-3	few	TRBJ2-3	CAISLAGTASTDTQYF	TGTGCCATCAGCTTAGCGGGGACCGCTAGCACAGATACGCAGTATTTT
NA	14	TRBV6-5	few	TRBJ1-2	CASSYSPPHYGYTF	TGTGCCAGCAGTTACTCTCCTCCCCACTATGGCTACACCTTC
TRBD2	16	TRBV20-1	NA	TRBJ2-1	CSATTSGGISYNEQFF	TGCAGTGCTACGACTAGCGGGGGAATTAGCTACAATGAGCAGTTCTTC
NA	13	TRBV5-1	NA	TRBJ1-5	CASSLDFGQPQHF	TGCGCCAGCAGCTTGGACTTTGGTCAGCCCCAGCATTTT
TRBD2	16	TRBV20-1	few	TRBJ2-1	CSAPSSGSRTYNEQFF	TGCAGTGCTCCGAGTAGCGGGAGCAGAACCTACAATGAGCAGTTCTTC
TRBD2	14	TRBV20-1	few	TRBJ2-3	CSAGGGGTFGAQYF	TGCAGTGCTGGGGGGGGAGGTACGTTCGGTGCGCAGTATTTT
NA	12	TRBV4-1	few	TRBJ2-1	CASSQVANEQFF	TGCGCCAGCAGCCAAGTGGCCAATGAGCAGTTCTTC
TRBD2	14	TRBV5-6	few	TRBJ2-1	CASSLRRERYEQFF	TGTGCCAGCAGCTTGAGGCGGGAGCGTTATGAGCAGTTCTTC
TRBD1	12	TRBV3-1	few	TRBJ1-1	CASSLQGNEAFF	TGTGCCAGCAGCCTACAGGGGAATGAAGCTTTCTTT
NA	12	TRBV19	few	TRBJ2-3	CASESSTDTQYF	TGTGCCAGCGAGTCCAGCACAGATACGCAGTATTTT
NA	12	TRBV20-1	NA	TRBJ1-4	CSARSPNEKLFF	TGCAGTGCCCGCAGTCCGAATGAAAAACTGTTTTTT
TRBD1	15	TRBV20-1	few	TRBJ2-7	CSARAAGTGGHEQYF	TGCAGTGCTAGAGCCGCCGGGACAGGCGGCCACGAGCAGTACTTC
NA	16	TRBV5-1	many	TRBJ2-1	CASSLGMAGGYNEQFF	TGCGCCAGCAGCTTGGGAATGGCGGGTGGTTACAATGAGCAGTTCTTC
TRBD1	15	TRBV11-2	many	TRBJ1-4	CASSLGQGTGEKLFF	TGTGCCAGCAGCTTAGGACAGGGTACTGGTGAAAAACTGTTTTTT
NA	13	TRBV2	few	TRBJ1-2	CARSGTTFYGYTF	TGTGCCAGGTCCGGGACAACTTTTTATGGCTACACCTTC
NA	15	TRBV6-5	NA	TRBJ1-1	CASSYTGLMNTEAFF	TGTGCCAGCAGTTACACGGGGCTTATGAACACTGAAGCTTTCTTT
NA	13	TRBV5-1	many	TRBJ1-3	CASSGSEGNTIYF	TGCGCCAGCAGCGGCAGCGAAGGAAACACCATATATTTT
NA	15	TRBV7-8	few	TRBJ2-1	CASNPDRSSYNEQFF	TGTGCCAGCAATCCCGACAGGAGCTCCTACAATGAGCAGTTCTTC
TRBD1	16	TRBV10-3	few	TRBJ2-1	CAISANPGQGLGEQFF	TGTGCCATCAGTGCTAACCCGGGACAGGGCCTCGGTGAGCAGTTCTTC
NA	12	TRBV20-1	few	TRBJ2-7	CSARPSGYEQYF	TGCAGTGCTAGGCCTTCCGGGTACGAGCAGTACTTC
TRBD1	17	TRBV9	few	TRBJ2-2	CASSESLTGVNTGELFF	TGTGCCAGCAGCGAGAGCCTGACAGGGGTCAACACCGGGGAGCTGTTTTTT
NA	13	TRBV7-8	NA	TRBJ1-2	CASSFGGNYGYTF	TGTGCCAGCAGCTTCGGGGGGAACTATGGCTACACCTTC
TRBD1	14	TRBV12-3/TRBV12-4	few	TRBJ2-7	CASTSGTGAYEQYF	TGTGCCAGCACCTCCGGGACAGGGGCATACGAGCAGTACTTC
NA	13	TRBV27	NA	TRBJ1-1	CASQSDSNTEAFF	TGTGCCTCGCAGTCCGACTCGAACACTGAAGCTTTCTTT
TRBD2	14	TRBV20-1	NA	TRBJ2-1	CSPTLAGGYNEQFF	TGCAGTCCTACCCTAGCGGGAGGGTACAATGAGCAGTTCTTC
NA	12	TRBV3-1	many	TRBJ1-2	CASSQDLRGYTF	TGTGCCAGCAGCCAAGATTTAAGGGGCTACACCTTC
NA	13	TRBV20-1	NA	TRBJ1-4	CSARGPLNEKLFF	TGCAGTGCTAGAGGCCCACTTAATGAAAAACTGTTTTTT
NA	14	TRBV20-1	many	TRBJ2-5	CSARVGTPQETQYF	TGCAGTGCTAGAGTTGGGACACCTCAAGAGACCCAGTACTTC
NA	14	TRBV7-8	NA	TRBJ1-5	CASSLGLTDQPQHF	TGTGCCAGCAGCTTAGGACTGACTGATCAGCCCCAGCATTTT
NA	14	TRBV20-1	few	TRBJ2-1	CSAPNTGIYNEQFF	TGCAGTGCCCCTAATACAGGGATCTACAATGAGCAGTTCTTC
NA	13	TRBV29-1	NA	TRBJ2-7	CSVEHGDSYEQYF	TGCAGCGTTGAGCACGGGGACTCCTACGAGCAGTACTTC
NA	13	TRBV18	few	TRBJ2-1	CASSPNRLNEQFF	TGTGCCAGCTCACCAAACAGACTCAATGAGCAGTTCTTC
NA	16	TRBV7-2	few	TRBJ1-1	CASSFPRGAMNTEAFF	TGTGCCAGCAGCTTTCCTAGGGGGGCCATGAACACTGAAGCTTTCTTT
NA	13	TRBV6-6	many	TRBJ2-2	CASSSSNTGELFF	TGTGCCAGCAGTTCTTCTAACACCGGGGAGCTGTTTTTT